These 4 T cell receptor beta chains were all obtained from the same sample, sequenced in a study of identical twins (dated by TCRdb to the mid-2010s). The library was prepared using 5' RACE. Instrument on record: Illumina HiSeq 2000. TCRdb passed the public sequencing reads through fastp at Q25 and MiXCR, retaining productive beta sequences. All rows with the same CDR3 protein become a single entry with the most common DNA and genes. In all, the sample holds 450,000 or so distinct CDR3 sequences, and roughly 18% of those were seen once. The ten biggest clones cover 9.5% to 15% of the sample. Sequencing input: naive T cells sorted from blood. The sample's cell subset or site label is to be understood as: cells isolated with a human naive T-cell isolation kit. The source is a man aged 45 to 65 in good health.

The table lists this clonotype with a few counts. The chain is built from TRBV20-1 and TRBJ1-2; 7 nucleotides match TRBD1. V lost 0 bases and J lost 8; bases outside the gene matches: 3. The CDR3 contains 12 residues. Germline V gene data show CDR1 as DFQATT and CDR2 as SNEGSKA (reference sequence). Here the CDR3 reads CSARDTGVGYTF. CDR3 in DNA: TGCAGTGCTAGAGACACAGGGGTCGGCTACACCTTC.

The chain recombines TRBV5-6 with TRBJ2-1; no clear D gene. The CDR3 has 16 amino acids. Per germline, CDR1 SGHDT and CDR2 YYEEEE. The V gene lost 0 bases and the J gene lost 7 bases, with 17 bases spanning the gap. The CDR3 DNA reads TGTGCCAGCAGCTTGGGGTTCTGGACCCGTGATAATGAGCAGTTCTTC. This encodes CASSLGFWTRDNEQFF.

This clonotype was seen repeatedly, ten times or more. The V call is TRBV3-1, the J call TRBJ1-3; maybe TRBD1 (6 bases). This CDR3 comprises 15 residues. The V gene's germline CDR1 is LGHDT and CDR2 YNNKEL (reference sequence). With 1 base removed from V and 0 bases from J, the gap between germline ends came to 7 bases. This CDR3 is CASSQAGVSGNTIYF. The CDR3 nucleotides read TGTGCCAGCAGCCAAGCAGGGGTCTCTGGAAACACCATATATTTT.

This chain links TRBV11-2 with TRBJ2-6, with D perhaps given as TRBD1 or TRBD2 (5 bases each). The CDR3 contains 20 residues. The V end lost 6 bases, the J end lost 0 bases, and 24 bases lay between the germline ends. Germline CDR1 reads SGHAT; CDR2 reads FQNNGV. The CDR3 sequence: CASSRRTFSGTDSGANVLTF. The CDR3 nucleotides read TGTGCCAGCAGTCGAAGGACATTTTCCGGGACCGACTCTGGGGCCAACGTCCTGACTTTC.